This TCR beta chain was recorded in a study of T cell responses to AZD1222 COVID-19 vaccine. The CDR3 sequence is 13 residues long. V lost 2 bases, J lost 0 bases, and 3 bases lay in between. CDR1 LGHNT and CDR2 FRNRAP come from the germline V gene. Only in-frame clones appear in the TCRdb table, and some are missing; sequencing was by immunoSEQ multiplex PCR. The sample has about 110,000 clones, around 87% seen once; the top ten hold approximately 1.1%. The chain links TRBV12-5 to TRBJ2-3, with unresolved D. The TCR comes from an adult in good health. Here the sequenced sample was peripheral blood, taken on day 0 of AZD1222 vaccination. CDR3: CASGLPSTDTQYF. The CDR3 DNA is TGTGCTAGTGGTTTGCCTAGCACAGATACGCAGTATTTT.